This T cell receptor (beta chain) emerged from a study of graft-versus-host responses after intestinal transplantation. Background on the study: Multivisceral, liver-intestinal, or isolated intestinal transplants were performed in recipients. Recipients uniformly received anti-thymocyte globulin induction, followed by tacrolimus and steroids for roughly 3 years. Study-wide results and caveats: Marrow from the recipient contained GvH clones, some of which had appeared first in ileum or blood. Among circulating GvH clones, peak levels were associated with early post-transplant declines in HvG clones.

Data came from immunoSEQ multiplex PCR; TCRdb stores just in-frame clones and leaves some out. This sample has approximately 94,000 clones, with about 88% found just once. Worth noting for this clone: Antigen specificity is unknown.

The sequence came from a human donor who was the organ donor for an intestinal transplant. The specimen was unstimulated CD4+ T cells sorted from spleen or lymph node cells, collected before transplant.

The CDR3 bases are TGTGCCTGGAGTGTACCGACAGGAAAACCCCCTAACTATGGCTACACCTTC. It yields the protein CAWSVPTGKPPNYGYTF. The chain links TRBV30 to TRBJ1-2; TRBD1 is a possible D gene (6 bases). The V end was cut by 0 bases, the J end by 0 bases, with 17 bases between. CDR3 length equals 17 residues. Germline CDR1 GTSNPN, CDR2 SVGIG (reference sequence). The full variable domain, rest sourced from reference TRBV30 and TRBJ1-2, is SQTIHQWPATLVQPVGSPLSLECTVEGTSNPNLYWYRQAAGRGLQLLFYSVGIGQISSEVPQNLSASRPQDRQFILSSKKLLLSDSGFYLCAWSVPTGKPPNYGYTFGSGTRLTVV.